This T cell receptor beta chain was sequenced during a study of shared T cell receptors in the human thymus. Germline-derived CDR1 and CDR2 are MNHNS and SASEGT. The CDR3 consists of 15 residues. V was trimmed by 3 bases and J by 6 bases, leaving 14 bases between them. Sequenced by immunoSEQ multiplex PCR; TCRdb stores in-frame clones only, minus some. In the table there are approximately 400,000 clones, roughly 94% of which are singletons. This chain links TRBV6-1 with TRBJ1-4; the D gene is possibly TRBD1 (5 bases). This clonotype was obtained from a human donor. Material for sequencing was thymocytes. CDR3 coding DNA: TGTGCCAGCAGTGAGCCGGGACCGATAGATGAAAAACTGTTTTTT. As protein: CASSEPGPIDEKLFF.